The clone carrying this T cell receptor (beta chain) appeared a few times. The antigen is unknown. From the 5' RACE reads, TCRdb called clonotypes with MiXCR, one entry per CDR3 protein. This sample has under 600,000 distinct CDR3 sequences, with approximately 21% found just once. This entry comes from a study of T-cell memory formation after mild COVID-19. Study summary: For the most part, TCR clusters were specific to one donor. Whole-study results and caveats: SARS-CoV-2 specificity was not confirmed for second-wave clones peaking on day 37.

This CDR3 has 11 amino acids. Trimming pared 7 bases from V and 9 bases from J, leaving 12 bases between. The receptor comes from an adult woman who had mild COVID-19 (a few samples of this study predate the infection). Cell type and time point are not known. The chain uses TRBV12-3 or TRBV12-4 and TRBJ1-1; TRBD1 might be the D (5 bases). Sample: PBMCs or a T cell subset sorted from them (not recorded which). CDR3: CASNVLDKAFF. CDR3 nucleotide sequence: TGTGCCAGCAACGTGTTGGACAAAGCTTTCTTT.